The 13 T cell receptor beta chains given below trace back to one sample, sequenced in a study of lymphopenia after photon versus proton radiotherapy. Assay used: immunoSEQ multiplex PCR; TCRdb lists only in-frame clones, some missing. The data show 43,000 or so clones, over 75% seen once. The starting material was peripheral blood, obtained from a patient treated with photon-based radiotherapy. The receptors derive from a man aged 40-49 years with gastric cancer.

The chain links TRBV7-9 to TRBJ2-7; 7 nucleotides align to TRBD1. After removal of 1 base from V and 2 bases from J, the junction contained 14 bases not matched to a gene. CDR1 and CDR2 (germline): SEHNR, FQNEAQ (reference sequence). The CDR3 contains 18 residues. CDR3 region: CASSLVFGVGRGTYEQYF. The CDR3 bases are TGTGCCAGCAGCTTAGTATTCGGAGTAGGCAGGGGGACCTACGAGCAGTACTTC.

The chain combines TRBV28 with TRBJ1-4; D might be TRBD1 (6 bases). This CDR3 is 16 amino acids long. Per the germline V gene, CDR1 is MDHEN and CDR2 is SYDVKM. V dropped 2 bases and J dropped 7 bases, with 17 bases sitting between them. The CDR3 loop is CASSLIGGDPVEKLFF. DNA of the CDR3: TGTGCCAGCAGTTTAATCGGGGGCGACCCTGTTGAAAAACTGTTTTTT.

The gene calls are TRBV7-2 and TRBJ2-5; 11 nucleotides align to TRBD1. This CDR3 has 15 residues. V was clipped by 6 bases and J by 4 bases; unmatched bases: 7. CDR1 is SGHTA and CDR2 is FQGNSA in the germline V gene. Here the CDR3 DNA reads TGTGCCAGCAGACCTCCGGGACAGGGGGGAGAGACCCAGTACTTC. Translated, it gives CASRPPGQGGETQYF.

The rearrangement uses TRBV30 and TRBJ1-1; D gene unclear. Germline CDR1 is GTSNPN and CDR2 is SVGIG (reference sequence). The CDR3 length is 11 residues. The V and J ends lost 1 base and 8 bases respectively, with 8 bases between them. The CDR3 coding sequence is TGTGCCTGGAGTGGGGCGGGCGAAGCTTTCTTT. Protein sequence: CAWSGAGEAFF.

The rearrangement joins TRBV11-2 to TRBJ1-1; TRBD1 is a possible D gene (5 bases). V was clipped by 5 bases and J by 0 bases, with 13 bases between them. Germline values: CDR1 SGHAT, CDR2 FQNNGV. CDR3 length: 15 amino acids. The CDR3 protein is CASSPLKGLNTEAFF. As DNA, the CDR3 is TGTGCCAGCAGCCCCTTAAAGGGACTGAACACTGAAGCTTTCTTT.

This clone was seen only a few times. The chain links TRBV7-6 to TRBJ1-2; D remains unclear. Germline values: CDR1 SGHVS, CDR2 FNYEAQ. This CDR3 is 13 amino acids long. Deletions cut 2 bases from V and 4 bases from J, with 8 bases between. This CDR3 reads CASSLRDGYGYTF. CDR3 DNA: TGTGCCAGCAGCTTACGTGACGGCTATGGCTACACCTTC.

V is TRBV18 and J is TRBJ2-3; 9 bases match TRBD1. CDR3 length: 15 residues. CDR1 KGHSH and CDR2 LQKENI come from the germline V gene. Trimming at V came to 2 bases and at J to 5 bases, leaving 5 bases not matched to a gene. Written as DNA, the CDR3 is TGTGCCAGCTCACCATCACAGGGGGCTCAAGATACGCAGTATTTT. Protein: CASSPSQGAQDTQYF. The full variable domain, in which reference TRBV18 and TRBJ2-3 provide the parts outside the CDR3, is NAGVMQNPRHLVRRRGQEARLRCSPMKGHSHVYWYRQLPEEGLKFMVYLQKENIIDESGMPKERFSAEFPKEGPSILRIQQVVRGDSAAYFCASSPSQGAQDTQYFGPGTRLTVL.

The V call is TRBV9, the J call TRBJ2-1, with unresolved D. The CDR3 consists of 15 residues. V was pared by 0 bases and J by 2 bases, with 9 bases between. Germline V CDR1 and CDR2: SGDLS, YYNGEE. The CDR3 here is CASSVVVGTYNEQFF. The CDR3 bases are TGTGCCAGCAGCGTAGTTGTGGGAACCTACAATGAGCAGTTCTTC.

There are a few counts of this clone. The rearrangement links TRBV5-1 to TRBJ2-7; 9 bases line up with TRBD1. CDR3 size: 17 residues. The V segment lost 0 bases and the J segment 6 bases; nucleotides outside the gene matches: 13. CDR1 and CDR2 (germline): SGHRS, YFSETQ. This chain's CDR3 is CASSLGPPRDRAVEQYF. The CDR3 DNA is TGCGCCAGCAGCTTGGGACCCCCCCGGGACAGGGCTGTCGAGCAGTACTTC. Supplemented by reference TRBV5-1 and TRBJ2-7, the full variable domain reads KAGVTQTPRYLIKTRGQQVTLSCSPISGHRSVSWYQQTPGQGLQFLFEYFSETQRNKGNFPGRFSGRQFSNSRSEMNVSTLELGDSALYLCASSLGPPRDRAVEQYFGPGTRLTVT.

The chain links TRBV10-3 to TRBJ1-1, with D possibly being TRBD1 (6 bases). Trimming took off 2 bases at V and 4 bases at J, with 14 bases between the two ends. The CDR3 is 15 amino acids. The V gene's germline CDR1 is ENHRY and CDR2 SYGVKD. The CDR3 here is CAISELEGVGTEAFF. For the CDR3, the DNA is TGTGCCATCAGTGAGCTTGAGGGGGTGGGCACTGAAGCTTTCTTT.

The V and J genes are TRBV5-1 and TRBJ1-2, with D unresolved. Trimming left V 0 bases short and J 4 bases short, with 10 bases between. Germline CDR1 SGHRS, CDR2 YFSETQ. The CDR3 length is 14 residues. The CDR3 reads CASSLERDSYGYTF. CDR3 coding DNA: TGCGCCAGCAGCTTGGAGAGGGATTCCTATGGCTACACCTTC.

The J gene is TRBJ2-1, the V gene TRBV6-6; 15 nucleotides match TRBD2. The ends lost 7 bases at V and 7 bases at J; junction bases unmatched: 5. Germline-derived CDR1 and CDR2 are MNHNY and SVGAGI (reference sequence). The CDR3 is made up of 15 amino acids. The CDR3 here is CASTPGLAGGNEQFF. CDR3 DNA: TGTGCCAGCACCCCAGGACTAGCGGGGGGGAATGAGCAGTTCTTC.

This sequence joins TRBV5-6 and TRBJ1-6, with TRBD1 identical over 8 bases. Germline V lookup: CDR1 SGHDT, CDR2 YYEEEE. The CDR3 extends over 17 amino acids. With 2 bases clipped from V and 0 bases from J, the junction kept 4 bases outside the gene matches. CDR3 sequence reads: CASSLPRGLSYNSPLHF. DNA for the CDR3: TGTGCCAGCAGCTTACCCAGGGGGCTCTCCTATAATTCACCCCTCCACTTT.